This entry lists 7 T cell receptor beta chains sequenced from one sample in a study of T cells generated in artificial thymic organoids. For these receptors, no antigen is known. Semi-nested PCR with reverse primers in the TRAC or TRBC constant regions amplified each chain separately. Via MiXCR, TCRdb re-called the 5' RACE reads, giving one row per CDR3 protein. The sample has 7,500 to 9,000 distinct CDR3 sequences; roughly 25% are singletons. Human HSPCs were combined with MS5 stroma expressing human DLL1. Residual T cells were removed by FACS sorting CD34+CD3- progenitor cells before seeding the organoids. The specimen was naive CD8+ T cells grown in artificial thymic organoids from cord blood stem and progenitor cells. Subset meaning: CD3+TCRalphabeta+CD8SP T cells; for blood, CD45RO-CCR7+ naive CD8+ T cells. The receptor set was obtained from a human donor who gave cord blood stem cells for thymic organoid culture, a cardiac surgery patient who gave postnatal thymus, or a blood donor (not recorded which).

The rearrangement uses TRBV6-2 or TRBV6-3 and TRBJ2-3; 9 nucleotides agree with TRBD1. V shed 2 bases, J shed 4 bases, and the junction held 4 bases outside the gene matches. Per the germline V gene, CDR1 is MNHEY and CDR2 is SVGEGT. The CDR3 covers 15 residues. CDR3 nucleotide sequence: TGTGCCAGCAGTTACCGGGACAGGGCCCCAGATACGCAGTATTTT. The encoded protein is CASSYRDRAPDTQYF.

This clonotype showed up just a few times. The gene calls are TRBV5-4 and TRBJ2-1; D possibly uses TRBD1 or TRBD2 (6 bases each). Trimming removed 4 bases at V and 0 bases at J, with 14 bases between. Looked up from germline, CDR1 is SGHNT and CDR2 is YYREEE (reference sequence). This CDR3 comprises 16 residues. The CDR3 protein is CASSIGGPCSYNEQFF. In nucleotides, the CDR3 is TGTGCCAGCAGCATTGGGGGGCCCTGCTCCTACAATGAGCAGTTCTTC.

J is TRBJ1-1 and V is TRBV11-2, with 7 positions matching TRBD1. This CDR3 comprises 15 residues. V trimming: 3 bases; J trimming: 1 base; junction bases outside the gene matches: 5. Germline assignment: CDR1 SGHAT and CDR2 FQNNGV. CDR3 amino acids: CASSFGGTENTEAFF. In DNA, the CDR3 is TGTGCCAGCAGCTTCGGTGGGACAGAGAACACTGAAGCTTTCTTT.

The V gene is TRBV4-2, the J gene TRBJ2-1; TRBD2 matches 7 bases. The CDR3 is 16 amino acids. CDR1 LGHNA and CDR2 YNFKEQ come from the germline V gene. Unmatched junction bases numbered 6, after V lost 4 bases and J lost 0 bases. The CDR3 loop reads CASSPPGEGSYNEQFF. The CDR3 bases are TGTGCCAGCAGCCCCCCCGGGGAGGGCTCCTACAATGAGCAGTTCTTC.

This clonotype has a handful of counts. This rearrangement joins TRBV4-3 to TRBJ2-3, with TRBD2 matching over 11 bases. This CDR3 is built from 17 residues. V was pared by 1 base and J by 7 bases, with 10 bases of the junction left unmatched. The germline V gene has CDR1 LGHNA and CDR2 YSLEER. The CDR3 loop reads CASSQGPGLAARNTQYF. In DNA form, the CDR3 reads TGCGCCAGCAGCCAAGGGCCGGGACTAGCGGCCCGGAATACGCAGTATTTT.

About this clonotype itself: Its ends do not fully match the called genes, so a read error is possible. This chain uses TRBV15 with TRBJ1-3; D unresolved. The CDR3 runs to 15 residues. CDR1 is LNHNV, CDR2 YYDKDF, per germline (reference sequence). The CDR3 is CATIRGSPCRNTIYF. DNA of the CDR3: TGTGCCACCATCAGAGGCAGCCCTTGCCGAAACACCATATATTTT. Full variable domain (missing parts from reference TRBV15 and TRBJ1-3): DAMVIQNPRYQVTQFGKPVTLSCSQTLNHNVMYWYQQKSSQAPKLLFHYYDKDFNNEADTPDNFQSRRPNTSFCFLDIRSPGLGDTAMYLCATIRGSPCRNTIYFGEGSWLTVV.

In its sample, this clonotype is medium-sized. Here the CDR3 reads CASRQTGGEAQYF. The CDR3 DNA reads TGCGCCAGCAGGCAGACAGGGGGCGAGGCGCAGTATTTT. This sequence joins TRBV4-1 and TRBJ2-3; 10 bases align to TRBD1. This CDR3 region has 13 residues. Germline V CDR1 and CDR2: MGHRA, YSYEKL. Trimming at V came to 6 bases and at J to 10 bases, leaving 7 bases not matched to a gene.